This entry is about one T cell receptor (beta chain). The antigen it recognizes is unknown. The sample holds no much larger clone one base away, and base qualities are not on file. Library construction relied on 5' RACE. Sequenced on an Illumina HiSeq 2500. A second PCR of about 7 to 12 cycles was performed with a sample-barcoded 5' primer and a J-beta primer mix. A template-switch 5' adaptor carrying 12 random nucleotides introduced a unique molecular identifier onto each TCR beta cDNA molecule. Each sample yielded at least 3 million CDR3-containing paired-end reads. All of the RNA was converted into first-strand cDNA using the Mint cDNA synthesis kit, with a TRBC-specific oligonucleotide serving as the primer. Following uracil-DNA glycosylase treatment, a first 18-cycle PCR with universal primers M1SS and BC2_uni_R was performed on all cDNA. On the authors' methods: For normalization, 1 million high-quality reads, each with a distinct molecular identifier, were randomly selected from each sample. Reads sharing molecular identifiers were discarded rather than binned into consensus sequences. MiTCR, with a Q25 quality threshold and the strictest error-elimination algorithm, was used for CDR3 identification, clonotype clustering and error correction. Lower-bound total TCR beta diversity was estimated with a nonparametric unseen species model using Euler transformation. Using fastp at Q25 and MiXCR, TCRdb reprocessed the public reads and kept productive beta chains. For every CDR3 protein sequence, its rows merge into one entry that carries the most common genes and DNA. Here the V and J calls rest on TCRdb's processing, not on the authors' analysis. This sample is represented by hundreds of thousands of distinct CDR3 sequences; approximately 52% of them were singletons. Together, the top ten hold around an eighth of the sample.

The record originates from a study of blood T cells in healthy people across ages (dated by TCRdb to about 2015). Regarding the complete study: In model experiments, template switching captured roughly one uniquely barcoded TCR beta cDNA molecule for every two T cells. To track age-related changes in TCR beta repertoire diversity, the study relied on deep sequencing normalized with unique cDNA molecular identifiers. Donors were grouped into four age groups: young (average roughly 15 years), middle-aged (39), aged (approximately 58) and long-lived (over 80). To avoid experimental bias, donors of different ages were randomly spread across the sequencing lanes. Using the same blood draw, the study looked at two additional independent replicas of 1 million unique cDNA reads for two donors, one aged 18 to 30 and the other aged 80 or older. Study-level results and caveats: Observed TCR beta diversity correlated strongly with the percentage of naive T cells measured by flow cytometry. As age increased, observed TCR beta diversity per million T cells dropped in a roughly linear way, and a significant reduction was already evident by age 40. Estimates of total diversity based on one million sequenced T cells were considered lower bounds and underestimates. The CMV infection status of donors was not known, potentially confounding age-related changes in expanded clonotypes. Compared with the aged group, the long-lived group had more naive CD4+ T cells, fewer expanded clones and increased TCR diversity, a pattern suggesting age selection. Bulk unsorted PBMC profiling prevented conclusive comparison of naive and antigen-experienced compartments.

The roughly 39 donors, aged roughly 6 to 95 years, were systemically healthy Caucasian individuals from Russia. Ten milliliters of peripheral blood were drawn from each donor into EDTA-treated Vacutainer tubes. Ficoll-Paque density-gradient centrifugation was used to isolate PBMCs, with at least 7 million per sample. Total RNA was extracted from PBMCs with Trizol reagent, with at least 6 micrograms obtained per sample. For every donor, flow cytometry on a PBMC aliquot measured the percentage of naive CD45RAhigh/CD27high T cells. V and J are trimmed by 4 bases and 0 bases, and the gene matches miss 13 bases of the junction. For CDR1 and CDR2, the germline V gene lists SQVTM and ANQGSEA. The CDR3 goes from the cysteine to the phenylalanine over 18 residues. Only the CDR3 part of the read is kept: 54 bases, read in frame from the first base.

The sequence came from a woman of 80 years or more in good health. The sample was blood. This sequence uses TRBV29-1 and TRBJ2-1, and TRBD2 aligns with 9 junction nucleotides. This receptor carries the CDR3 CSVVPSRLAGNSYNEQFF. The nucleotide sequence reads TGCAGCGTTGTCCCTTCCAGGCTAGCGGGGAACTCCTACAATGAGCAGTTCTTC.